These 23 T cell receptor beta chains were sequenced from one sample in a study of blood T cell repertoires in COVID-19. TCRdb keeps only in-frame clones here, not all; method: immunoSEQ multiplex PCR. The sample consists of 150,000 to 200,000 clones, 88% of them appearing once. The sequenced material came from PBMCs or T cells enriched from blood (not recorded which). These receptors came from a woman between 18 and 30 years old who had recovered from COVID-19.

The V and J genes are TRBV10-3 and TRBJ2-3; 10 bases line up with TRBD2. Germline V gives CDR1 ENHRY, CDR2 SYGVKD. The CDR3 is made up of 14 amino acids. V lost 11 bases, J lost 4 bases, and 9 bases stayed unmatched. The CDR3 spells CAVSTSGTADTQYF. CDR3 in DNA: TGTGCCGTAAGCACTAGCGGGACCGCAGATACGCAGTATTTT.

On this clone itself: Other DNA sequences in the same sample also yield this CDR3. This sequence joins TRBV20-1 and TRBJ2-7; D uncertain. Germline-derived CDR1 and CDR2 are DFQATT and SNEGSKA (reference sequence). The CDR3 loop spans 10 amino acids. Trimming pared 3 bases from V and 5 bases from J, leaving 5 bases between. This chain's CDR3 is CSASRDEQYF. The DNA of the CDR3 is TGCAGTGCTAGTCGGGACGAGCAGTACTTC.

The V gene is TRBV15, the J gene TRBJ2-2; D is perhaps TRBD2 (6 bases). The CDR3 contains 13 residues. The germline CDR1 and CDR2 sequences are LNHNV and YYDKDF (reference sequence). The V and J ends lost 7 bases and 1 base respectively, with 7 bases between them. CDR3: CATMGGNTGELFF. CDR3 nucleotides: TGTGCCACCATGGGAGGGAACACCGGGGAGCTGTTTTTT.

The V and J genes are TRBV9 and TRBJ2-3, with 15 bases aligning to TRBD2. The CDR3 has 15 residues. Unmatched junction bases numbered 3, after V lost 5 bases and J lost 5 bases. CDR1 is SGDLS and CDR2 is YYNGEE in the germline V gene. In DNA, the CDR3 is TGTGCCAGCAGTGGACTAGCGGGAGGGGAAGATACGCAGTATTTT. Protein: CASSGLAGGEDTQYF.

The V call is TRBV5-1, the J call TRBJ1-6; 7 bases match TRBD1. Trimming cost V 2 bases and J 7 bases; bases outside gene matches: 6. The CDR3 is 15 amino acids. CDR1 and CDR2 (germline): SGHRS, YFSETQ. CDR3 residues: CASSFTGEENSPLHF. The CDR3, as DNA: TGCGCCAGCAGCTTCACAGGGGAGGAGAATTCACCCCTCCACTTT.

This clone was recorded once. J is TRBJ2-7 and V is TRBV6-5; 8 bases map to TRBD2. Germline assignment: CDR1 MNHEY and CDR2 SVGAGI. V shed 7 bases and J 4 bases; nucleotides not matched to a gene: 6. This CDR3 has 13 residues. The CDR3, as DNA: TGTGCCAGCAATCCCAGCGGGAGTTACGAGCAGTACTTC. Its translation is CASNPSGSYEQYF.

This chain connects TRBV5-1 to TRBJ2-2; possible D gene TRBD2, 6 bases. Germline lookup yields CDR1 SGHRS and CDR2 YFSETQ. CDR3 size: 16 residues. V lost 0 bases, J lost 3 bases, and 12 bases lay in between. CDR3 nucleotides: TGCGCCAGCAGCTTGGGGGGCAGGAGGGACACCGGGGAGCTGTTTTTT. Protein product: CASSLGGRRDTGELFF. The whole variable domain, filled in from reference TRBV5-1 and TRBJ2-2, reads KAGVTQTPRYLIKTRGQQVTLSCSPISGHRSVSWYQQTPGQGLQFLFEYFSETQRNKGNFPGRFSGRQFSNSRSEMNVSTLELGDSALYLCASSLGGRRDTGELFFGEGSRLTVL.

This chain connects TRBV15 to TRBJ2-1; D remains unclear. Trimming pared 2 bases from V and 5 bases from J, leaving 7 bases between. Germline assignment: CDR1 LNHNV and CDR2 YYDKDF (reference sequence). The CDR3 has 13 residues. DNA for the CDR3: TGTGCCACCAGCAGACCCACTGACAATGAGCAGTTCTTC. Residues: CATSRPTDNEQFF.

The chain uses TRBV12-3 or TRBV12-4 and TRBJ2-3; the D gene is possibly TRBD2 (6 bases). V lost 8 bases and J lost 5, with 14 bases in between. CDR3 length equals 13 residues. The CDR3 here is CASGRSGEDTQYF. CDR3 nucleotide sequence: TGTGCCAGCGGGAGATCGGGAGAAGATACGCAGTATTTT.

The V and J genes are TRBV7-6 and TRBJ2-3, with 9 positions matching TRBD2. The V segment lost 7 bases and the J segment 2 bases; nucleotides outside the gene matches: 7. The CDR3 contains 15 residues. Germline CDR1 SGHVS, CDR2 FNYEAQ. CDR3 protein: CASTGSGSDTDTQYF. The CDR3, as DNA: TGTGCCAGCACCGGTAGCGGGAGTGACACAGATACGCAGTATTTT.

This chain's CDR3 is CASSEAGAFEETQYF. The CDR3 DNA reads as TGTGCCAGCAGTGAGGCAGGGGCCTTTGAAGAGACCCAGTACTTC. V gene TRBV2 combines with J gene TRBJ2-5; perhaps TRBD1 as D (6 bases). Germline CDR1 reads SNHLY; CDR2 reads FYNNEI. The CDR3 totals 15 residues. Trimming pared 3 bases from V and 3 bases from J, leaving 14 bases between.

This clone was picked up one time. The CDR3 sequence is CASSSVNTEAFF. CDR3 nucleotides: TGTGCCAGCAGTTCCGTAAACACTGAAGCTTTCTTT. This chain uses TRBV6-5 with TRBJ1-1; D is ambiguous. V was cut by 4 bases and J by 2 bases, with 5 bases left in between. This CDR3 is built from 12 residues. In germline, CDR1 is MNHEY, CDR2 SVGAGI.

The chain couples TRBV7-9 to TRBJ2-4; 7 nucleotides line up with TRBD1. Trimming cost V 5 bases and J 3 bases; bases outside gene matches: 10. This CDR3 region has 16 residues. Germline CDR1 SEHNR, CDR2 FQNEAQ (reference sequence). The CDR3 here is CASSPGLAGGKNIQYF. Here the CDR3 DNA reads TGTGCCAGCAGCCCAGGTTTGGCAGGGGGCAAAAACATTCAGTACTTC.

CDR3 DNA: TGTGCCAGCAGCCCTCTCGCCGGGACAGGGGGTAGGACAGGGGGGCGCGGCACTGAAGCTTTCTTT. Translated: CASSPLAGTGGRTGGRGTEAFF. The V gene is TRBV7-6, the J gene TRBJ1-1; 11 bases match TRBD1. V shed 5 bases, J shed 4 bases, and the junction held 27 bases outside the gene matches. CDR1 and CDR2 (germline): SGHVS, FNYEAQ. The CDR3 runs 22 residues.

V is TRBV6-2 or TRBV6-3 and J is TRBJ2-7; 8 nucleotides line up with TRBD2. The length of the CDR3 is 14 residues. Germline V gene lookup returns CDR1 MNHEY and CDR2 SVGEGT. J was trimmed by 6 bases and V by 4 bases; bases with no gene match: 8. In nucleotides, the CDR3 is TGTGCCAGCAGTTTTGGGACTAGGTTAAGCGAGCAGTACTTC. Residues: CASSFGTRLSEQYF.

This clone has a single count. V usage is TRBV30 and J usage is TRBJ1-2; D possibly corresponds to TRBD1 (6 bases). Deletions cut 3 bases from V and 8 bases from J, with 25 bases between. Germline V gives CDR1 GTSNPN, CDR2 SVGIG (reference sequence). CDR3 length: 16 amino acids. CDR3 sequence reads: CAWSLRRQEGLRGYTF. The DNA for the CDR3 is TGTGCCTGGAGCCTAAGAAGACAGGAAGGTCTTCGGGGCTACACCTTC.

The chain is built from TRBV6-5 and TRBJ2-5, with D tentatively TRBD2 (7 bases). CDR3 size: 16 residues. Germline CDR1 MNHEY, CDR2 SVGAGI. Trimming shortened V by 4 bases and J by 7 bases, and 22 bases separated the two germline ends. The CDR3 reads CASSWTVGTNAGTQYF. In nucleotides, the CDR3 is TGTGCCAGCAGTTGGACAGTGGGGACTAACGCCGGGACCCAGTACTTC.

The chain joins TRBV28 to TRBJ1-5; a possible D gene is TRBD1 (6 bases). The length of the CDR3 is 11 residues. Looked up from germline, CDR1 is MDHEN and CDR2 is SYDVKM. V was trimmed by 5 bases and J by 16 bases, leaving 15 bases between them. In nucleotides, the CDR3 is TGTGCCAGCAGTAATACAGGGAAAAGTCATTTT. It specifies CASSNTGKSHF.

This chain links TRBV12-2 with TRBJ1-5; TRBD1 is the table's D call, not checked against the DNA. TRBV12-2 is designated a pseudogene. The CDR3 has 15 residues. Here the CDR3 reads CASRPGPRSNQPQHF. Written as DNA, the CDR3 is TGTGCAAGTCGCCCAGGCCCCCGTAGCAATCAGCCCCAGCATTTT.

A few counts support this clone. V and J are TRBV19 and TRBJ1-1; 9 bases fit TRBD1. The ends lost 3 bases at V and 5 bases at J; junction bases unmatched: 13. The CDR3 has 17 amino acids. Germline V gives CDR1 LNHDA, CDR2 SQIVND (reference sequence). CDR3 region: CASSIRGDRVLGTEAFF. In DNA form, the CDR3 reads TGTGCCAGTAGTATCCGAGGGGACAGGGTACTGGGGACTGAAGCTTTCTTT.

The chain uses TRBV7-2 and TRBJ2-7; 11 positions match TRBD1. The CDR3 runs 14 residues. The V and J ends lost 6 bases and 3 bases, in that order; junction bases with no gene match: 4. Germline V gene lookup returns CDR1 SGHTA and CDR2 FQGNSA. As DNA, the CDR3 is TGTGCCAGCAGTCGGGACAGGGGGGGCTACGAGCAGTACTTC. It translates to CASSRDRGGYEQYF.

This clone was counted once. The rearrangement links TRBV6-2 or TRBV6-3 to TRBJ1-1; a weak D match, TRBD1 (5 bases). The CDR3 spans 14 residues. Looked up from germline, CDR1 is MNHEY and CDR2 is SVGEGT. V lost 4 bases to trimming and J lost 5 bases, with 14 bases between them. Here the CDR3 reads CASSFGRAGTEAFF. The CDR3 DNA reads as TGTGCCAGCAGTTTCGGCAGGGCCGGGACTGAAGCTTTCTTT.

This clone was detected once. This sequence joins TRBV28 and TRBJ2-3, with a weak D call TRBD2 (6 bases). V lost 10 bases and J lost 0, with 17 bases in between. The germline gives CDR1 MDHEN, CDR2 SYDVKM. The CDR3 contains 15 residues. CDR3: CAIIPGTGSTDTQYF. The CDR3 DNA reads as TGTGCCATCATCCCCGGGACTGGTAGCACAGATACGCAGTATTTT.